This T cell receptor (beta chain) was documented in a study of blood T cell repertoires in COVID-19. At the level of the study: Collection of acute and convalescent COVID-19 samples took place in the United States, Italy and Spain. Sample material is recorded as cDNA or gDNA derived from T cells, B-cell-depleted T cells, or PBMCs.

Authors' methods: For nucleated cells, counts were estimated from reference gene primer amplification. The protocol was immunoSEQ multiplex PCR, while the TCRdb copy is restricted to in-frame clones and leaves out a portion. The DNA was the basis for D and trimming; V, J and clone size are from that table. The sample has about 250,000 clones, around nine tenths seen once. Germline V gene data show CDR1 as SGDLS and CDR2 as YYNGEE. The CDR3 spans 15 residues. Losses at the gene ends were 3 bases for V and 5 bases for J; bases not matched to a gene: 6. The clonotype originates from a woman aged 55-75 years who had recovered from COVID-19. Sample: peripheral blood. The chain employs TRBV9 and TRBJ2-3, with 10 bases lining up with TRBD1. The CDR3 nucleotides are TGTGCCAGCAGCGCGACAGGGGGCCAGCTAGATACGCAGTATTTT. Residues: CASSATGGQLDTQYF.